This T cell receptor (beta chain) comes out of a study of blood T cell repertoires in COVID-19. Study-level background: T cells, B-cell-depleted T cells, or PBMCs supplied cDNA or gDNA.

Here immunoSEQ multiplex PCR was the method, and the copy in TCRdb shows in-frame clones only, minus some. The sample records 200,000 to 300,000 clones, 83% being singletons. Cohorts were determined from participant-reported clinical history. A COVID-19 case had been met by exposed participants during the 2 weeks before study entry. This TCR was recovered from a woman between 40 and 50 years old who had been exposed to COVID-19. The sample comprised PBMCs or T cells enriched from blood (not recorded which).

CDR3 bases: TGCGCCAGCAGCCCCCCTCAGGGATTCGAGCAGTACTTC. It is translated as CASSPPQGFEQYF. The V and J genes are TRBV5-1 and TRBJ2-7; D is possibly TRBD1 (5 bases). Germline V gives CDR1 SGHRS, CDR2 YFSETQ. CDR3 length: 13 residues. V lost 4 bases to trimming and J lost 6 bases, with 14 bases between them.